These 30 T cell receptor beta chains came from one sample sequenced in a study of shared clonotypes between healthy human individuals. The protocol was immunoSEQ multiplex PCR, while the TCRdb copy is restricted to in-frame clones and leaves out a portion. The profile shows under 600,000 clones, roughly 95% of them singletons. Sequenced input: naive CD4+ T cells sorted from blood. Described subset: CD45RA+ positively selected. The source is a woman in her thirties in good health.

The V call is TRBV7-9, the J call TRBJ2-2; D not certain. The germline CDR1 and CDR2 sequences are SEHNR and FQNEAQ (reference sequence). The CDR3 covers 12 residues. The ends were cut back, 7 bases at V and 4 bases at J, with 7 bases in the middle. CDR3: CASNSFTGELFF. The DNA for the CDR3 is TGTGCCAGCAACTCTTTCACCGGGGAGCTGTTTTTT.

The rearrangement uses TRBV19 and TRBJ1-1, with D perhaps TRBD1 (6 bases). CDR3 length: 14 amino acids. V was clipped by 6 bases and J by 1 base, with 12 bases between them. Germline assignment: CDR1 LNHDA and CDR2 SQIVND (reference sequence). CDR3 in DNA: TGTGCCAGTAGGACAGGAGGTGCGAACACTGAAGCTTTCTTT. Its translation: CASRTGGANTEAFF.

This chain joins TRBV18 and TRBJ2-1; D uncertain. With 3 bases removed from V and 4 bases from J, the gap between germline ends came to 13 bases. From germline, CDR1 is KGHSH and CDR2 LQKENI. CDR3 length: 15 amino acids. CDR3 amino acids: CASSPHPRQYNEQFF. The CDR3 DNA reads TGTGCCAGCTCACCCCACCCACGTCAGTACAATGAGCAGTTCTTC.

The V and J genes are TRBV28 and TRBJ2-6, with D possibly being TRBD2 (6 bases). The length of the CDR3 is 16 residues. CDR1 and CDR2 (germline): MDHEN, SYDVKM. V lost 5 bases and J 0 bases, leaving 11 bases between the germline ends. CDR3 in amino acids: CASSVGGVSGANVLTF. The CDR3 region has the DNA TGTGCCAGCAGTGTCGGAGGGGTCTCTGGGGCCAACGTCCTGACTTTC.

The chain couples TRBV7-2 to TRBJ2-2, with 8 positions matching TRBD1. The CDR3 covers 16 residues. Germline V gene lookup returns CDR1 SGHTA and CDR2 FQGNSA. V lost 2 bases and J lost 4; bases outside the gene matches: 6. The CDR3 region has the DNA TGTGCCAGCAGCTTACAGGGGGCGCAGGTCACCGGGGAGCTGTTTTTT. Translation: CASSLQGAQVTGELFF. The complete variable domain, with remaining parts taken from reference TRBV7-2 and TRBJ2-2, reads GAGVSQSPSNKVTEKGKDVELRCDPISGHTALYWYRQSLGQGLEFLIYFQGNSAPDKSGLPSDRFSAERTGGSVSTLTIQRTQQEDSAVYLCASSLQGAQVTGELFFGEGSRLTVL.

The table lists this clone with a few counts. The chain couples TRBV6-5 to TRBJ2-7; 7 bases fit TRBD2. CDR3 length equals 14 residues. Germline lookup yields CDR1 MNHEY and CDR2 SVGAGI. V was clipped by 5 bases and J by 7 bases; unmatched bases: 11. CDR3 amino acids: CASSLAGSGGEQYF. For the CDR3, the DNA is TGTGCCAGCAGTCTGGCGGGGTCGGGAGGTGAGCAGTACTTC.

The rearrangement uses TRBV27 and TRBJ1-6; 7 nucleotides match TRBD1. The CDR3 spans 15 residues. Germline-derived CDR1 and CDR2 are MNHEY and SMNVEV (reference sequence). V lost 6 bases and J lost 5; bases outside the gene matches: 7. CDR3 region: CASREDRANNSPLHF. The CDR3 nucleotides are TGTGCCAGCAGAGAAGACAGGGCTAATAATTCACCCCTCCACTTT.

The chain links TRBV19 to TRBJ2-1; D may be TRBD1 or TRBD2 (5 bases each). The germline V gene has CDR1 LNHDA and CDR2 SQIVND (reference sequence). V gave up 6 bases and J gave up 3 bases, with 9 bases separating them. There are 13 residues in the CDR3. The CDR3 here is CASSGTLYNEQFF. The CDR3 nucleotides are TGTGCCAGTAGCGGGACCCTCTACAATGAGCAGTTCTTC.

This chain joins TRBV7-9 and TRBJ1-3; D unclear. CDR1 and CDR2 (germline): SEHNR, FQNEAQ (reference sequence). The CDR3 runs to 12 residues. Trimming pared 5 bases from V and 3 bases from J, leaving 5 bases between. The CDR3, as DNA: TGTGCCAGCAGCCCATATGGAAACACCATATATTTT. This translates into CASSPYGNTIYF. Full variable domain (missing parts from reference TRBV7-9 and TRBJ1-3): DTGVSQNPRHKITKRGQNVTFRCDPISEHNRLYWYRQTLGQGPEFLTYFQNEAQLEKSRLLSDRFSAERPKGSFSTLEIQRTEQGDSAMYLCASSPYGNTIYFGEGSWLTVV.

This clone was observed a single time. The V gene is TRBV25-1, the J gene TRBJ2-7; TRBD1 agrees at 9 bases. Trimming took 4 bases from V and 0 from J; bases not matched to a gene: 1. The CDR3 extends over 14 amino acids. Germline lookup yields CDR1 MGHDK and CDR2 SYGVNS. CDR3 region: CASSGGQGSYEQYF. The CDR3 bases are TGTGCCAGCAGTGGGGGACAGGGCTCCTACGAGCAGTACTTC.

The V and J genes are TRBV5-6 and TRBJ1-2, with 10 bases that match TRBD1. CDR1 and CDR2 (germline): SGHDT, YYEEEE. CDR3 length equals 17 residues. V lost 5 bases to trimming and J lost 6 bases; unmatched junction nucleotides: 16. CDR3 protein: CASRLDILRDRGNGYTF. For the CDR3, the DNA is TGTGCCAGCAGGCTTGACATCCTTCGGGACAGGGGTAATGGCTACACCTTC.

The chain carries TRBV7-2 and TRBJ2-7; TRBD1 aligns across 10 bases. Germline CDR1 reads SGHTA; CDR2 reads FQGNSA. With 1 base clipped from V and 6 bases from J, the junction kept 3 bases outside the gene matches. The CDR3 length is 14 residues. CDR3 coding DNA: TGTGCCAGCAGCTTAGTCGGGACAGGGGCCGAGCAGTACTTC. Protein sequence: CASSLVGTGAEQYF.

This clone appeared once. The chain combines TRBV4-1 with TRBJ2-7; 10 nucleotides agree with TRBD1. The CDR3 covers 18 residues. V was pared by 5 bases and J by 3 bases, with 16 bases of the junction left unmatched. Looked up from germline, CDR1 is MGHRA and CDR2 is YSYEKL. The chain's CDR3 is CASSSGTGAPSPLYEQYF. CDR3 nucleotide sequence: TGCGCCAGCAGCTCCGGGACAGGGGCACCGTCCCCCCTCTACGAGCAGTACTTC.

The chain carries TRBV6-1 and TRBJ1-5, with a weak D call TRBD1 (5 bases). V was shortened by 3 bases and J by 0 bases, with 9 bases between the two germline ends. This CDR3 is built from 15 residues. Germline V gene lookup returns CDR1 MNHNS and CDR2 SASEGT. CDR3: CASSDWRGSNQPQHF. The DNA for the CDR3 is TGTGCCAGCAGTGATTGGAGGGGTAGCAATCAGCCCCAGCATTTT.

This clone was seen once. The chain combines TRBV5-1 with TRBJ2-7; D may be TRBD2 (5 bases). In germline, CDR1 is SGHRS, CDR2 YFSETQ. V shed 2 bases and J shed 6 bases, with 6 bases lying between them. The CDR3 extends over 11 amino acids. CDR3 nucleotide sequence: TGCGCCAGCAGCTTTGAGGGCGAGCAGTACTTC. It specifies CASSFEGEQYF.

This clone appeared once. The chain recombines TRBV7-8 with TRBJ2-3; D is unclear. The CDR3 extends over 17 amino acids. V was clipped by 2 bases and J by 0 bases, with 15 bases between them. Germline lookup yields CDR1 SGHVS and CDR2 FQNEAQ. This chain's CDR3 is CASSLIAFGTSTDTQYF. The CDR3 nucleotides read TGTGCCAGCAGCTTAATTGCGTTCGGAACTAGCACAGATACGCAGTATTTT.

The rearrangement uses TRBV6-6 and TRBJ2-6, with D possibly matching TRBD2 (5 bases). Per germline, CDR1 MNHNY and CDR2 SVGAGI (reference sequence). V lost 8 bases to trimming and J lost 0 bases, with 8 bases between them. This CDR3 is built from 14 residues. Written as DNA, the CDR3 is TGTGCCAGCTCACGGGGCTCTGGGGCCAACGTCCTGACTTTC. This encodes CASSRGSGANVLTF.

V is TRBV28 and J is TRBJ2-7, with D maybe TRBD2 (6 bases). In germline, CDR1 is MDHEN, CDR2 SYDVKM. The CDR3 has 16 amino acids. The V gene lost 6 bases and the J gene lost 2 bases, with 20 bases spanning the gap. This chain's CDR3 is CASRAPSGSGPYEQYF. The CDR3 DNA reads TGTGCCAGCAGGGCCCCCAGCGGTAGCGGTCCCTACGAGCAGTACTTC.

This chain joins TRBV2 and TRBJ2-2, with 10 nucleotides matching TRBD2. V was clipped by 8 bases and J by 6 bases; unmatched bases: 6. CDR1 and CDR2 (germline): SNHLY, FYNNEI. The CDR3 spans 14 residues. CDR3 sequence: CASAPGLASGELFF. The DNA of the CDR3 is TGTGCCAGCGCTCCGGGACTAGCGTCCGGGGAGCTGTTTTTT.

This sequence joins TRBV28 and TRBJ2-5; 8 bases are shared with TRBD2. CDR3 length equals 15 residues. Germline CDR1 MDHEN, CDR2 SYDVKM. J gave up 2 bases and V 8 bases, and 10 bases lay outside the gene matches. This CDR3 reads CASGRSTGGQETQYF. As DNA, the CDR3 is TGTGCCAGCGGCCGGTCGACGGGAGGGCAAGAGACCCAGTACTTC.

The table lists this clone with a count of one. This rearrangement joins TRBV18 to TRBJ2-2, with D maybe TRBD1 (6 bases). The CDR3 loop spans 18 amino acids. The V and J ends lost 1 base and 1 base respectively, with 16 bases between them. The germline V gene has CDR1 KGHSH and CDR2 LQKENI. CDR3 protein: CASSPRKQGMLNTGELFF. The DNA for the CDR3 is TGTGCCAGCTCACCACGGAAACAGGGTATGCTGAACACCGGGGAGCTGTTTTTT.

This clone was recorded only once. The chain carries TRBV28 and TRBJ1-2; D uncertain. This CDR3 region has 14 residues. The ends were cut back, 7 bases at V and 7 bases at J, with 19 bases in the middle. CDR1 MDHEN and CDR2 SYDVKM come from the germline V gene. CDR3 in DNA: TGTGCCAGCACCCCTCTCGCGGGTCCCGGTGGCTACACCTTC. It encodes CASTPLAGPGGYTF.

The table lists this clone with a few counts. The V and J genes are TRBV30 and TRBJ1-5, with D possibly TRBD1 on 5 matching bases. CDR1 and CDR2 (germline): GTSNPN, SVGIG (reference sequence). V was cut by 2 bases and J by 0 bases, with 11 bases left in between. This CDR3 spans 15 amino acids. This CDR3 reads CAWSFGGDSNQPQHF. CDR3 DNA sequence: TGTGCCTGGAGTTTTGGAGGGGATAGCAATCAGCCCCAGCATTTT.

CDR3 in DNA: TGTGCCTGGACCGGAGAGGGAGGTGGCTACGAGCAGTACTTC. Its translation is CAWTGEGGGYEQYF. V gene TRBV30 combines with J gene TRBJ2-7, with D tentatively TRBD2 (6 bases). Germline-derived CDR1 and CDR2 are GTSNPN and SVGIG (reference sequence). The V end was cut by 4 bases, the J end by 3 bases, with 16 bases between. CDR3 length: 14 residues.

For this clone: The identical CDR3 is also encoded by other nucleotide sequences in the sample. V is TRBV7-2 and J is TRBJ2-3; TRBD2 might be the D (5 bases). Germline loops: CDR1 SGHTA, CDR2 FQGNSA. The CDR3 is 14 amino acids. The V end lost 7 bases, the J end lost 2 bases, and 13 bases lay between the germline ends. CDR3 region: CASKSQRNTDTQYF. The DNA of the CDR3 is TGTGCCAGCAAGTCCCAGCGGAACACAGATACGCAGTATTTT.

The chain is built from TRBV5-4 and TRBJ1-1, with TRBD1 as a possible D gene (5 bases). V lost 4 bases and J 1 base, leaving 14 bases between the germline ends. The V gene's germline CDR1 is SGHNT and CDR2 YYREEE (reference sequence). This CDR3 region has 15 residues. The CDR3 nucleotides are TGTGCCAGCAGCGGAGAGGGGAGTGGGAACACTGAAGCTTTCTTT. This gives the protein CASSGEGSGNTEAFF.

This sequence joins TRBV7-9 and TRBJ2-3; no firm D call. The CDR3 totals 17 residues. The germline gives CDR1 SEHNR, CDR2 FQNEAQ (reference sequence). V lost 5 bases and J lost 1, with 19 bases in between. DNA for the CDR3: TGTGCCAGCAGCACCACTGCAGGTTCCCTAGGCACAGATACGCAGTATTTT. Protein product: CASSTTAGSLGTDTQYF.

The gene calls are TRBV10-2 and TRBJ2-1; D gene uncertain. The V end lost 7 bases, the J end lost 5 bases, and 9 bases lay between the germline ends. The CDR3 spans 12 residues. Germline V gene data show CDR1 as WSHSY and CDR2 as SAAADI. This chain's CDR3 is CASKVRNNEQFF. For the CDR3, the DNA is TGCGCCAGCAAGGTCAGAAACAATGAGCAGTTCTTC.

The rearrangement uses TRBV6-1 and TRBJ2-7; maybe TRBD2 (6 bases). Per germline, CDR1 MNHNS and CDR2 SASEGT. The CDR3 covers 15 residues. Trimming left V 0 bases short and J 2 bases short, with 11 bases between. CDR3 sequence: CASSEAGGAPYEQYF. The CDR3 DNA reads TGTGCCAGCAGTGAAGCCGGCGGGGCCCCCTACGAGCAGTACTTC.

This chain links TRBV4-1 with TRBJ2-6; unclear D gene. The CDR3 sequence is 17 residues long. With 4 bases removed from V and 0 bases from J, the gap between germline ends came to 13 bases. The germline V gene has CDR1 MGHRA and CDR2 YSYEKL. CDR3 amino acids: CASSRLHVSSGANVLTF. The CDR3 nucleotides read TGCGCCAGCAGCCGACTTCACGTAAGCTCTGGGGCCAACGTCCTGACTTTC.